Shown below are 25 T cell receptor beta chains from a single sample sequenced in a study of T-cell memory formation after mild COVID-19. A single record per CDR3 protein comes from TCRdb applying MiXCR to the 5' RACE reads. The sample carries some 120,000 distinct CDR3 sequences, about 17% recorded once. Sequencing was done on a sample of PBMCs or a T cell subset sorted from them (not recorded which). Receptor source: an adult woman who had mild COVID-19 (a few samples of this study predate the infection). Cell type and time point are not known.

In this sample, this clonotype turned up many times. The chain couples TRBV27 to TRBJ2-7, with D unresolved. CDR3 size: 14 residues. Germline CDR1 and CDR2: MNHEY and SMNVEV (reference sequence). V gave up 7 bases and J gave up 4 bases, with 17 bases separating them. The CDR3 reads CASKGRQGTYEQYF. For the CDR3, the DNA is TGTGCCAGCAAGGGCAGACAAGGAACATACGAGCAGTACTTC.

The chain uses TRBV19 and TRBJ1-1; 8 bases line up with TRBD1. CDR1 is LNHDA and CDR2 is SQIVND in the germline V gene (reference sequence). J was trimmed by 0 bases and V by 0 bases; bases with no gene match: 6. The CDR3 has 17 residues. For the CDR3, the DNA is TGTGCCAGTAGTATAGAAGGGACAGGTGTTATGAACACTGAAGCTTTCTTT. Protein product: CASSIEGTGVMNTEAFF.

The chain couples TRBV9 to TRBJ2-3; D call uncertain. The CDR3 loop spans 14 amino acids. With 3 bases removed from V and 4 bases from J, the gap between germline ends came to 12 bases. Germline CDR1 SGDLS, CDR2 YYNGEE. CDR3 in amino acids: CASSAQIAADTQYF. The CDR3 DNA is TGTGCCAGCAGCGCACAGATAGCCGCAGATACGCAGTATTTT.

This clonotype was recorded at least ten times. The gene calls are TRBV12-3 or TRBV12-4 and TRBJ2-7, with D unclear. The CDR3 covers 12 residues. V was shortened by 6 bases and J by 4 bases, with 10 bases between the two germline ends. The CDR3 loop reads CASSLTPYEQYF. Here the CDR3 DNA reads TGTGCCAGCAGCCTAACCCCTTACGAGCAGTACTTC.

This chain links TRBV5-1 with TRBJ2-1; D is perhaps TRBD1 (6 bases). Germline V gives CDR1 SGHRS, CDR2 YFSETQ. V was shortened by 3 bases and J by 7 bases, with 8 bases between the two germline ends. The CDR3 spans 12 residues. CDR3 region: CASSSRGNEQFF. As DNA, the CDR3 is TGCGCCAGCAGCTCCAGGGGTAATGAGCAGTTCTTC.

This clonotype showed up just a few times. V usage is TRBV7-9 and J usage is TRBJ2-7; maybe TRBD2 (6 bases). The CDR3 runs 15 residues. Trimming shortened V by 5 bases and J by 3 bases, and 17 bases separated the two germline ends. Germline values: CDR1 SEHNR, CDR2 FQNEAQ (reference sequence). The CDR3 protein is CASSGKSSGLYEQYF. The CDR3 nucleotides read TGTGCCAGCAGCGGAAAGAGTAGCGGACTCTACGAGCAGTACTTC.

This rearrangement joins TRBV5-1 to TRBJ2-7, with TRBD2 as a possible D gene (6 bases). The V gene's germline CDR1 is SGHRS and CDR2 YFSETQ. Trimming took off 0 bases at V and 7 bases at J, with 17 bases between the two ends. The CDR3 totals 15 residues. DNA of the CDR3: TGCGCCAGCAGCTTGGAGGCTGCCACCCTAGCGGAGCAGTACTTC. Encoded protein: CASSLEAATLAEQYF.

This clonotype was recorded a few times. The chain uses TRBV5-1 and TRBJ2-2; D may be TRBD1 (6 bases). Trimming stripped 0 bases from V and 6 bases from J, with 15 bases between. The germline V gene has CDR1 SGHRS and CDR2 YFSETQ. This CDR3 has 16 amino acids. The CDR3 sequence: CASSLDARTAPGELFF. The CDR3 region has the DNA TGCGCCAGCAGCTTGGATGCCCGGACAGCCCCCGGGGAGCTGTTTTTT.

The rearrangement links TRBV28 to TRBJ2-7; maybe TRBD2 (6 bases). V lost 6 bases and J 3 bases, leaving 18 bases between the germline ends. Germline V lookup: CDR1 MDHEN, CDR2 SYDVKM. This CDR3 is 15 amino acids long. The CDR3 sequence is CASSPRDSPDYEQYF. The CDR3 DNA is TGTGCCAGCAGCCCGCGGGACTCTCCCGACTACGAGCAGTACTTC.

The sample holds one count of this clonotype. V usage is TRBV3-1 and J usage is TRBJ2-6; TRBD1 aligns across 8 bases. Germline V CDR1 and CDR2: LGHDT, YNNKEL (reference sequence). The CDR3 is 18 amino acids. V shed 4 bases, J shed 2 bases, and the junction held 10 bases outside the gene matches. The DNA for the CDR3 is TGTGCCAGCAGCCCCTTTGGCAGGGGGCGGACTGGGGCCAACGTCCTGACTTTC. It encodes CASSPFGRGRTGANVLTF.

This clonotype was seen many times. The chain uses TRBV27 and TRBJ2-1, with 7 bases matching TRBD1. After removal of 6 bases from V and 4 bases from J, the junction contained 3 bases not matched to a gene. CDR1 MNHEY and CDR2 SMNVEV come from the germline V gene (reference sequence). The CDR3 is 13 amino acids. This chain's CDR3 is CASSLDRYNEQFF. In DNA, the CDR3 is TGTGCCAGCAGCCTGGACAGGTACAATGAGCAGTTCTTC.

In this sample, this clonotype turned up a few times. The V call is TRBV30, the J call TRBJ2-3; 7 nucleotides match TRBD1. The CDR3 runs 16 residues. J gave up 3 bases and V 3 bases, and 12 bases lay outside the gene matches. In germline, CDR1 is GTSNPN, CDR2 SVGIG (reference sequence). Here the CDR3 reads CAWRKHDRVRTDTQYF. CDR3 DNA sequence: TGTGCCTGGAGGAAGCACGACAGGGTTCGGACAGATACGCAGTATTTT.

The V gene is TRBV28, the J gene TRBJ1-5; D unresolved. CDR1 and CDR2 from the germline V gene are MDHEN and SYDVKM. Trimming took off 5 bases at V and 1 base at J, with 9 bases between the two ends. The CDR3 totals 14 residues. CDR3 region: CASSGRSSNQPQHF. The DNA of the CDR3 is TGTGCCAGCAGTGGGCGGTCGAGCAATCAGCCCCAGCATTTT. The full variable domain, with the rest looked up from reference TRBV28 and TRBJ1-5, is DVKVTQSSRYLVKRTGEKVFLECVQDMDHENMFWYRQDPGLGLRLIYFSYDVKMKEKGDIPEGYSVSREKKERFSLILESASTNQTSMYLCASSGRSSNQPQHFGDGTRLSIL.

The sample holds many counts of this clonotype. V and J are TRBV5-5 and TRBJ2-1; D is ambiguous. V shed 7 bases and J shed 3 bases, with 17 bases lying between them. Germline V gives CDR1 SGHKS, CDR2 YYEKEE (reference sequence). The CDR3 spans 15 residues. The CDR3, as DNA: TGTGCCAGCGGTTTGGGTGGAGAAGGCTACAATGAGCAGTTCTTC. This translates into CASGLGGEGYNEQFF.

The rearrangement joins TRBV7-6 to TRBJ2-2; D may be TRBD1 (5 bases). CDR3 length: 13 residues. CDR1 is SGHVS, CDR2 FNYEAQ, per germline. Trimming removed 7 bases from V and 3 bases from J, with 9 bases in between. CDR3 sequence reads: CASTDRYTGELFF. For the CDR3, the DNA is TGTGCCAGCACTGACAGATACACCGGGGAGCTGTTTTTT.

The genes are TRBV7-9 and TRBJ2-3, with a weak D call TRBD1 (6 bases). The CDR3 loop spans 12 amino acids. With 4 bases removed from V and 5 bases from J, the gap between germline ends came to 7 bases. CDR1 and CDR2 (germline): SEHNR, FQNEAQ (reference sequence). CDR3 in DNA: TGTGCCAGCAGCTCCAGGGGAGATACGCAGTATTTT. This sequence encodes CASSSRGDTQYF.

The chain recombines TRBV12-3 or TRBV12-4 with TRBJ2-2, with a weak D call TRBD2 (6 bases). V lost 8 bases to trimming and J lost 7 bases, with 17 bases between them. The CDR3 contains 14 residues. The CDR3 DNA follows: TGTGCCAGCCTTCCGGGAGTCCCCCACGGGGAGCTGTTTTTT. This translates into CASLPGVPHGELFF.

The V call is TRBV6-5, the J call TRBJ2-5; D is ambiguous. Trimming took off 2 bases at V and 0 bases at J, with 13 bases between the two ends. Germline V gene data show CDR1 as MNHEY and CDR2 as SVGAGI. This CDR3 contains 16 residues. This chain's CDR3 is CASSYEAQVNQETQYF. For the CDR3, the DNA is TGTGCCAGCAGTTACGAAGCTCAGGTGAACCAAGAGACCCAGTACTTC.

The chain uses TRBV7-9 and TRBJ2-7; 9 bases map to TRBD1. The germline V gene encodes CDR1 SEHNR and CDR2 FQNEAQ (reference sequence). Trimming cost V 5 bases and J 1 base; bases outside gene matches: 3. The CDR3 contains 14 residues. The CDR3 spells CASSRDRVSYEQYF. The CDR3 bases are TGTGCCAGCAGCCGGGACAGGGTATCCTACGAGCAGTACTTC.

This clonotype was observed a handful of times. This chain's CDR3 is CASSSFPRSGTRGETQYF. The CDR3 DNA reads TGTGCCAGCAGCTCCTTTCCCCGCAGCGGGACTAGAGGAGAGACCCAGTACTTC. This sequence joins TRBV7-2 and TRBJ2-5; 8 bases align to TRBD2. Trimming took 4 bases from V and 4 from J; bases not matched to a gene: 17. In germline, CDR1 is SGHTA, CDR2 FQGNSA. CDR3 size: 18 residues.

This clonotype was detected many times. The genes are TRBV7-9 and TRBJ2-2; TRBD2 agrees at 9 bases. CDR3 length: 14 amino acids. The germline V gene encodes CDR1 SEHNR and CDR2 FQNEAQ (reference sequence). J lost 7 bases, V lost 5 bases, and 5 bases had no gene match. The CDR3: CASSPSGTGGELFF. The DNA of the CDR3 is TGTGCCAGCAGCCCTAGCGGGACTGGCGGGGAGCTGTTTTTT.

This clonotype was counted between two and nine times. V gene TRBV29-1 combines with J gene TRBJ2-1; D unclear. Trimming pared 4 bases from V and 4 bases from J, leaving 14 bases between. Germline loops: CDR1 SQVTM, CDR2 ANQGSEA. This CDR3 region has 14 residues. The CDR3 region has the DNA TGCAGCGTTGTCCCGAGCGACTTTTACAATGAGCAGTTCTTC. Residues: CSVVPSDFYNEQFF.

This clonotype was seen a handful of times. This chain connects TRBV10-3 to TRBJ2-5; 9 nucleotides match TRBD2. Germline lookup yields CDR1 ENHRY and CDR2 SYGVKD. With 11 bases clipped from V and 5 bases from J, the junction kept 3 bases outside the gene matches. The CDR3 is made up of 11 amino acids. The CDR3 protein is CAGGGGETQYF. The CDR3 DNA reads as TGTGCCGGCGGGGGGGGTGAGACCCAGTACTTC.

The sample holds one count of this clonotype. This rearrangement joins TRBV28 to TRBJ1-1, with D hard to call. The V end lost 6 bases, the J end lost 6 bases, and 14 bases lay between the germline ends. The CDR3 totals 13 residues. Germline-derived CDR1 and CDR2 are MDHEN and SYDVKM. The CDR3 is CASSKRALPEAFF. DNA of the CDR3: TGTGCCAGCAGCAAGAGGGCCCTCCCTGAAGCTTTCTTT.

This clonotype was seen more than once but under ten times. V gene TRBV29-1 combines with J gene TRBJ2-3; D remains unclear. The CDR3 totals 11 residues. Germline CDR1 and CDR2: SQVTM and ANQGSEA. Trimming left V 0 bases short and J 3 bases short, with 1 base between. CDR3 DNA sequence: TGCAGCGTTGAAGAGACAGATACGCAGTATTTT. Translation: CSVEETDTQYF.